These 5 T cell receptor beta chains were sequenced from one sample in a study of T-cell reconstitution after alpha-beta-depleted transplantation in children. Unique molecular identifiers were incorporated when the TCRbeta library was constructed. From the PCR reads, TCRdb called clonotypes with MiXCR, one entry per CDR3 protein. Counted here are roughly 52,000 distinct CDR3 sequences, 5.5% to 7.5% occurring once; the ten biggest clones make up 30%. This material consisted of PBMCs, mostly from graft donor cells, taken 60 days after TCRalphabeta/CD19-depleted stem cell transplant. The receptors stem from a female patient aged 2-15 years who had a stem cell transplant for aplastic anemia, so the T cells may come from the graft donor.

In this sample, this clonotype turned up many times. V is TRBV5-1 and J is TRBJ2-7; the match to TRBD2 covers 7 bases. The trim removed 1 base at V and 3 bases at J, leaving 4 bases unmatched. CDR1 and CDR2 from the germline V gene are SGHRS and YFSETQ. The CDR3 spans 14 residues. For the CDR3, the DNA is TGCGCCAGCAGCTTGCAGCGGGGCAACTACGAGCAGTACTTC. Translated: CASSLQRGNYEQYF.

This clonotype was found many times. The rearrangement links TRBV7-2 to TRBJ2-7; 13 bases fit TRBD2. Losses at the gene ends were 5 bases for V and 1 base for J; bases not matched to a gene: 8. The CDR3 extends over 17 amino acids. Germline CDR1 is SGHTA and CDR2 is FQGNSA. The CDR3 nucleotides read TGTGCCAGCAGCGCCTTAGGACTAGCGGGAGTTTCCTACGAGCAGTACTTC. Amino acid sequence: CASSALGLAGVSYEQYF.

This clonotype was recorded at least ten times. V usage is TRBV20-1 and J usage is TRBJ2-2; 8 bases agree with TRBD2. V gave up 4 bases and J gave up 3 bases; unmatched junction bases: 10. CDR1 and CDR2 from the germline V gene are DFQATT and SNEGSKA (reference sequence). The CDR3 contains 16 residues. CDR3 residues: CSANGGAWYDTGELFF. The CDR3 nucleotides read TGCAGTGCTAACGGGGGGGCCTGGTATGACACCGGGGAGCTGTTTTTT.

This clonotype was counted at least ten times. This sequence joins TRBV5-1 and TRBJ2-5, with D possibly being TRBD2 (6 bases). CDR1 is SGHRS, CDR2 YFSETQ, per germline. The CDR3 has 14 residues. The ends were cut back, 4 bases at V and 5 bases at J, with 15 bases in the middle. In DNA form, the CDR3 reads TGCGCCAGCAGCGGCGGGACCCAGGTCGAGACCCAGTACTTC. Residues: CASSGGTQVETQYF. Drawing the rest from reference TRBV5-1 and TRBJ2-5, the complete variable domain is KAGVTQTPRYLIKTRGQQVTLSCSPISGHRSVSWYQQTPGQGLQFLFEYFSETQRNKGNFPGRFSGRQFSNSRSEMNVSTLELGDSALYLCASSGGTQVETQYFGPGTRLLVL.

This clonotype was recorded many times. The chain carries TRBV28 and TRBJ2-1, with TRBD2 identical over 14 bases. Germline CDR1 MDHEN, CDR2 SYDVKM. This CDR3 has 17 residues. V was clipped by 4 bases and J by 2 bases; unmatched bases: 4. The CDR3 loop reads CASSSPGLAGAYNEQFF. The CDR3 nucleotides read TGTGCCAGCAGTTCCCCGGGACTAGCGGGAGCCTACAATGAGCAGTTCTTC.